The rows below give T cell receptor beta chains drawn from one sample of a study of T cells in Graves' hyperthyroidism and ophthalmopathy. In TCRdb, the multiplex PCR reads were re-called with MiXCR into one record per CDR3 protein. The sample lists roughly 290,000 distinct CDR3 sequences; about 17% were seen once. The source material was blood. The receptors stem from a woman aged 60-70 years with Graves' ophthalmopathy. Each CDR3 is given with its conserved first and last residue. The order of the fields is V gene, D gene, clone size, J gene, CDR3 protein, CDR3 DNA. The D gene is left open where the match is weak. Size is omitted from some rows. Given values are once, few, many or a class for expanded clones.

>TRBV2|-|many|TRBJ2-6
CASRFGAGANVLTF
TGTGCCAGCAGATTCGGGGCTGGGGCCAACGTCCTGACTTTC
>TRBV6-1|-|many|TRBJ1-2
CASSFFSTGLNGYTF
TGTGCCAGCAGTTTCTTTTCGACAGGACTCAATGGCTACACCTTC
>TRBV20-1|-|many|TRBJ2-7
CSARGTRGVDEQYF
TGCAGTGCTAGAGGGACCAGGGGAGTGGACGAGCAGTACTTC
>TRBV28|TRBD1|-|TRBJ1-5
CASSSPGGQGLQPQHF
TGTGCCAGCAGCTCCCCAGGCGGACAGGGCCTTCAGCCCCAGCATTTT
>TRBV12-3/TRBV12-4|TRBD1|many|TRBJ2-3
CASSLGPGQGSYTQYF
TGTGCCAGCAGTTTAGGTCCGGGACAGGGCTCTTATACGCAGTATTTT
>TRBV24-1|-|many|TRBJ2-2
CATTDRQTGELFF
TGTGCCACCACTGACAGACAGACCGGGGAGCTGTTTTTT
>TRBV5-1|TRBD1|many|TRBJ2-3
CASSQGQGADTQYF
TGCGCCAGCAGCCAGGGACAGGGGGCAGATACGCAGTATTTT
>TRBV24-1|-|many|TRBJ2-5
CATSSPTESQETQYF
TGTGCCACCTCTAGTCCCACAGAGAGCCAAGAGACCCAGTACTTC
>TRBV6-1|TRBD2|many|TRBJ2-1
CASSEKPSGASYNEQFF
TGTGCCAGCAGTGAAAAGCCTAGCGGGGCGTCCTACAATGAGCAGTTCTTC
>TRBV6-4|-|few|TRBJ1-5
CASSDRENQPQHF
TGTGCCAGCAGTGACAGGGAGAATCAGCCCCAGCATTTT
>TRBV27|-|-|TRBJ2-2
CASSFGRGYNTGELFF
TGTGCCAGCAGTTTCGGCAGGGGATATAACACCGGGGAGCTGTTTTTT
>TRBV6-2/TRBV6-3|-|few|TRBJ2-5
CASKAEWYQETQYF
TGTGCCAGCAAGGCAGAGTGGTACCAAGAGACCCAGTACTTC
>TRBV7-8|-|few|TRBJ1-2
CASSLQKNYGYTF
TGTGCCAGCAGCCTACAAAAAAACTATGGCTACACCTTC
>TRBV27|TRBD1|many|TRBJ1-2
CASSSTGLYGYTF
TGTGCCAGCAGTTCGACAGGGCTCTATGGCTACACCTTC
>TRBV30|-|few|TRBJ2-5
CAWSAFQDSGVETQYF
TGTGCCTGGAGTGCCTTTCAGGACAGTGGCGTAGAGACCCAGTACTTC